The 23 T cell receptor beta chains reported below all come from one sample, sequenced in a study of T cells in Graves' hyperthyroidism and ophthalmopathy. RNA transcripts provided the source from which TCR beta CDR3 regions were amplified. Using the HTBI primer set, a first-round RT-PCR was run on the TCR CDR3. TCRdb analysed the multiplex PCR reads with MiXCR anew, one entry per CDR3 protein. Among a few hundred thousand distinct CDR3 sequences, more than 12% were seen once, and the ten largest hold 15% to 20%. The sequencing sample was made of blood. These receptors were obtained from a woman under 40 with Graves' ophthalmopathy.

The table lists this clonotype with many counts. The V call is TRBV5-1, the J call TRBJ2-3, with D tentatively TRBD1 (5 bases). Germline V CDR1 and CDR2: SGHRS, YFSETQ. V was cut by 0 bases and J by 3 bases, with 11 bases left in between. The CDR3 has 15 amino acids. This CDR3 reads CASSLEGAGTDTQYF. The CDR3 nucleotides read TGCGCCAGCAGCTTGGAAGGGGCTGGTACAGATACGCAGTATTTT.

This clonotype was found many times. The CDR3 is CASSYLQGCWCTEAFF. In DNA, the CDR3 is TGTGCCAGCAGTTATCTTCAGGGTTGTTGGTGCACTGAAGCTTTCTTT. The chain links TRBV6-9 to TRBJ1-1; D is perhaps TRBD1 (5 bases). The CDR3 spans 16 residues. Germline V gives CDR1 MNHGY, CDR2 SVAAGI. Trimming removed 2 bases at V and 4 bases at J, with 17 bases between.

In this sample, this clonotype turned up many times. The chain couples TRBV27 to TRBJ1-5; D uncertain. V was pared by 5 bases and J by 4 bases, with 24 bases between. The CDR3 has 18 residues. Germline V lookup: CDR1 MNHEY, CDR2 SMNVEV (reference sequence). The CDR3: CASSGGGSRRDANQPQHF. In DNA form, the CDR3 reads TGTGCCAGCAGTGGTGGAGGGTCCCGTAGGGATGCGAATCAGCCCCAGCATTTT.

The rearrangement joins TRBV30 to TRBJ2-5; 7 bases are a match to TRBD2. This CDR3 has 13 amino acids. V gave up 2 bases and J gave up 3 bases; unmatched junction bases: 3. CDR1 is GTSNPN and CDR2 is SVGIG in the germline V gene (reference sequence). Here the CDR3 reads CAWSPLAEETQYF. In nucleotides, the CDR3 is TGTGCCTGGAGTCCTCTAGCGGAAGAGACCCAGTACTTC.

This clonotype was counted many times. V is TRBV24-1 and J is TRBJ2-3; 8 bases fit TRBD1. The germline gives CDR1 KGHDR, CDR2 SFDVKD. The CDR3 consists of 15 residues. The V segment lost 5 bases and the J segment 4 bases; nucleotides outside the gene matches: 7. The CDR3 DNA is TGTGCCACCAGTGGGACAGGGTCGTCCGCAGATACGCAGTATTTT. This gives the protein CATSGTGSSADTQYF.

This clonotype was observed many times. The chain recombines TRBV28 with TRBJ1-1; D gene uncertain. The CDR3 runs 14 residues. V was clipped by 6 bases and J by 1 base, with 12 bases between them. Germline lookup yields CDR1 MDHEN and CDR2 SYDVKM. The CDR3 nucleotides are TGTGCCAGCAGGCTAATACGACCGAACACTGAAGCTTTCTTT. Translation: CASRLIRPNTEAFF.

The gene calls are TRBV11-2 and TRBJ2-7; 8 positions agree with TRBD2. Germline trimming cut 3 bases from V and 4 bases from J; bases unmatched to any gene: 8. The CDR3 has 15 residues. In germline, CDR1 is SGHAT, CDR2 FQNNGV. The CDR3 region is CASSLDPGLVYEQYF. CDR3 in DNA: TGTGCCAGCAGCTTGGACCCGGGACTAGTTTACGAGCAGTACTTC.

This clonotype was counted ten times or more. This chain joins TRBV30 and TRBJ1-1, with TRBD1 matching 8 bases. After removal of 3 bases from V and 5 bases from J, the junction contained 5 bases not matched to a gene. This CDR3 is 13 amino acids long. Germline V gives CDR1 GTSNPN, CDR2 SVGIG (reference sequence). DNA of the CDR3: TGTGCCTGGAGGAATACAGGGGGGACTGAAGCTTTCTTT. It specifies CAWRNTGGTEAFF.

The rearrangement joins TRBV9 to TRBJ1-6; a weak D match, TRBD1 (6 bases). V lost 4 bases and J lost 6, with 20 bases in between. This CDR3 is built from 17 residues. The germline gives CDR1 SGDLS, CDR2 YYNGEE. CDR3 bases: TGTGCCAGCAGCAAAGGGGGGGTTGCTACAATTAATTCACCCCTCCACTTT. This encodes CASSKGGVATINSPLHF.

The table lists this clonotype with a few counts. The V call is TRBV27, the J call TRBJ2-1, with 7 nucleotides matching TRBD2. Germline V gene sequence: CDR1 MNHEY, CDR2 SMNVEV (reference sequence). Losses at the gene ends were 7 bases for V and 3 bases for J; bases not matched to a gene: 9. CDR3 length: 15 residues. CDR3 sequence (DNA): TGTGCCAGCAATAGGGCTAGCGGTGTCTACAATGAGCAGTTCTTC. This gives the protein CASNRASGVYNEQFF.

This clonotype occurred once. This may be a read error: a much more frequent sequence differs by one nucleotide. Since no conserved phenylalanine or tryptophan closes the CDR3, a read error is the likely cause. This sequence joins TRBV6-1 and TRBJ2-1, with a tentative D call TRBD1 (6 bases). CDR1 is MNHNS and CDR2 is SASEGT in the germline V gene. CDR3 length: 15 amino acids. Trimming stripped 10 bases from V and 0 bases from J, with 16 bases between. The CDR3 bases are TGTGCCACATCCCAGGGGCTGGCCTCCTACAATGAGCAGTTCGTC. Its translation is CATSQGLASYNEQFV.

Many counts were recorded for this clonotype. The CDR3: CASSLQGTQYF. The CDR3 DNA reads as TGTGCCAGCAGTTTACAGGGGACCCAGTACTTC. This chain links TRBV28 with TRBJ2-5; weak D call: TRBD1 (5 bases). The germline gives CDR1 MDHEN, CDR2 SYDVKM. The CDR3 length is 11 residues. V lost 2 bases and J 7 bases, leaving 5 bases between the germline ends.

This clonotype was picked up many times. The chain uses TRBV11-2 and TRBJ2-5; D is ambiguous. This CDR3 region has 14 residues. The germline CDR1 and CDR2 sequences are SGHAT and FQNNGV. Trimming removed 5 bases from V and 4 bases from J, with 14 bases in between. For the CDR3, the DNA is TGTGCCAGCAGCGTCAGCGCTGGCGGAGAGACCCAGTACTTC. Translated: CASSVSAGGETQYF.

This clonotype was seen at least ten times. The chain carries TRBV2 and TRBJ1-6; tentative D call: TRBD1 (5 bases). From germline, CDR1 is SNHLY and CDR2 FYNNEI. The V gene lost 8 bases and the J gene lost 0 bases, with 20 bases spanning the gap. CDR3 size: 18 residues. CDR3 coding DNA: TGTGCCAGCGTCGCCGGTAGGGGCCAGGGCTCCTATAATTCACCCCTCCACTTT. This encodes CASVAGRGQGSYNSPLHF.

This clonotype has just a few counts. The chain links TRBV5-8 to TRBJ2-2, with D uncertain. Germline V CDR1 and CDR2: SGHTS, YDEGEE. The CDR3 runs to 15 residues. The V and J ends lost 3 bases and 1 base respectively, with 10 bases between them. The CDR3 DNA reads TGTGCCAGCAGCTCCCGAGTCGGGAACACCGGGGAGCTGTTTTTT. This codes for CASSSRVGNTGELFF.

In this sample, this clonotype turned up many times. The chain joins TRBV30 to TRBJ2-5; 8 positions agree with TRBD2. This CDR3 contains 15 residues. The ends lost 0 bases at V and 1 base at J; junction bases unmatched: 4. Germline-derived CDR1 and CDR2 are GTSNPN and SVGIG (reference sequence). In DNA, the CDR3 is TGTGCCTGGAGTGTGAACGGGGGGGCCCAAGAGACCCAGTACTTC. The encoded protein is CAWSVNGGAQETQYF.

This clonotype was counted at least ten times. CDR3 in amino acids: CASSLSSEGFGYGYTF. The CDR3 DNA is TGTGCCAGCAGCTTAAGTAGTGAGGGTTTCGGCTATGGCTACACCTTC. This sequence joins TRBV7-9 and TRBJ1-2; the D is unclear. CDR3 length: 16 residues. With 2 bases removed from V and 4 bases from J, the gap between germline ends came to 17 bases. From germline, CDR1 is SEHNR and CDR2 FQNEAQ (reference sequence).

This clonotype has just a few counts. CDR3 sequence: CASRSLAGDAYNEQFF. The CDR3 nucleotides read TGTGCCAGCAGGTCTCTAGCGGGGGATGCCTACAATGAGCAGTTCTTC. The chain has TRBV12-3 or TRBV12-4 and TRBJ2-1; 10 positions match TRBD2. The CDR3 totals 16 residues. Losses at the gene ends were 6 bases for V and 2 bases for J; bases not matched to a gene: 7.

This clonotype occurred many times. This chain links TRBV7-3 with TRBJ2-1, with D unclear. Germline V gene lookup returns CDR1 SGHTA and CDR2 FQGTGA. V was shortened by 5 bases and J by 8 bases, with 10 bases between the two germline ends. The CDR3 runs 12 residues. Here the CDR3 DNA reads TGTGCCAGCAGCCCCAATACGGATGAGCAGTTCTTC. It yields the protein CASSPNTDEQFF.

A few counts support this clonotype. The CDR3 DNA reads TGTGCCAGTAGTATTGAGGCCGGCTACGAGCAGTACTTC. Translating it yields CASSIEAGYEQYF. The gene calls are TRBV19 and TRBJ2-7; D remains ambiguous. Looked up from germline, CDR1 is LNHDA and CDR2 is SQIVND (reference sequence). V lost 3 bases and J 3 bases, leaving 9 bases between the germline ends. This CDR3 has 13 residues.

This clonotype was seen many times. This chain links TRBV11-1 with TRBJ2-7; TRBD1 matches 8 bases. V lost 8 bases to trimming and J lost 4 bases; unmatched junction nucleotides: 7. The V gene's germline CDR1 is SGHAT and CDR2 FQDESV (reference sequence). The CDR3 loop spans 13 amino acids. The CDR3 loop is CASQPGQVYEQYF. Written as DNA, the CDR3 is TGTGCCAGCCAACCGGGACAGGTATACGAGCAGTACTTC.

The sample holds many counts of this clonotype. This chain uses TRBV28 with TRBJ2-1; TRBD2 is a possible D gene (5 bases). Between the trimmed V and J ends, which lost 5 bases and 0 bases, there was a span of 20 bases. CDR1 MDHEN and CDR2 SYDVKM come from the germline V gene. This CDR3 contains 18 residues. In DNA, the CDR3 is TGTGCCAGCAGTCCTCCCAGTTCGGCTAGCCCCTCCTACAATGAGCAGTTCTTC. This translates into CASSPPSSASPSYNEQFF.

In its sample, this clonotype was seen many times. The chain couples TRBV20-1 to TRBJ2-3, with 12 bases identical to TRBD2. CDR1 is DFQATT, CDR2 SNEGSKA, per germline (reference sequence). The V gene end was trimmed by 5 bases and the J gene end by 0 bases; junction bases not matched to a gene: 3. The CDR3 runs 15 residues. CDR3 nucleotides: TGCAGTGCTGGAACTAGCGGGGGGAGCACAGATACGCAGTATTTT. Its protein product is CSAGTSGGSTDTQYF.